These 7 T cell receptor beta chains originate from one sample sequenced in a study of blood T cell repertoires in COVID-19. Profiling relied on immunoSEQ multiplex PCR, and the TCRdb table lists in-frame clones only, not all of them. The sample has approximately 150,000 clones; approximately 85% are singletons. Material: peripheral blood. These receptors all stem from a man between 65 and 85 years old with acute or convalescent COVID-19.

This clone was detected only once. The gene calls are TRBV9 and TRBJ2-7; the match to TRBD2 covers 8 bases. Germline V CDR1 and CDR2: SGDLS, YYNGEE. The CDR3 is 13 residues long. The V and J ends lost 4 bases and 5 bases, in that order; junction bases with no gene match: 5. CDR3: CASSPGLAHEQYF. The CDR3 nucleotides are TGTGCCAGCAGCCCTGGACTAGCCCACGAGCAGTACTTC.

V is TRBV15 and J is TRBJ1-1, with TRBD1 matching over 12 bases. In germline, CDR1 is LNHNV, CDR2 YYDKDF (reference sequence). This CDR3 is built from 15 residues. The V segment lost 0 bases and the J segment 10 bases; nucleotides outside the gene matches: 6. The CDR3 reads CATSRDLGQGAGAFF. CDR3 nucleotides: TGTGCCACCAGCAGAGATTTGGGACAGGGGGCAGGAGCTTTCTTT.

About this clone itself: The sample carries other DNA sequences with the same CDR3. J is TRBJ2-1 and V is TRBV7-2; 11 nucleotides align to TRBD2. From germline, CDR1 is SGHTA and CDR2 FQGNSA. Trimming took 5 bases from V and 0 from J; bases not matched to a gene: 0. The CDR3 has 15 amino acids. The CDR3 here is CASSTSGSSYNEQFF. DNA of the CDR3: TGTGCCAGCAGCACTAGCGGGAGCTCCTACAATGAGCAGTTCTTC.

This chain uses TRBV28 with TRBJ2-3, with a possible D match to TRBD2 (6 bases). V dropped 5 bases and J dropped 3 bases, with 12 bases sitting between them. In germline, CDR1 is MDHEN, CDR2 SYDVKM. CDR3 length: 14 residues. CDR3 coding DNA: TGTGCCAGCAGTAACTTCGGGGGAACAGATACGCAGTATTTT. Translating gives CASSNFGGTDTQYF.

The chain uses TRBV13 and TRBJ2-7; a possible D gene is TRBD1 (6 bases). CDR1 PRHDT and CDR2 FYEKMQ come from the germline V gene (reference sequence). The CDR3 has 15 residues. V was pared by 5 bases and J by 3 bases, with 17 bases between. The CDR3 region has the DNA TGTGCCAGCAGCAGTGGACAGAAGATCCTCTACGAGCAGTACTTC. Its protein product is CASSSGQKILYEQYF.

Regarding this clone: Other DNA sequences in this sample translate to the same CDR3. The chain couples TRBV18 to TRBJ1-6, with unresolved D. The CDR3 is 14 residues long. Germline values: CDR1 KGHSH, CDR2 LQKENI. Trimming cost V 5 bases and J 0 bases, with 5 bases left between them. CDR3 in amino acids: CASSSSSYNSPLHF. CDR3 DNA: TGTGCCAGCTCATCCAGCTCCTATAATTCACCCCTCCACTTT.

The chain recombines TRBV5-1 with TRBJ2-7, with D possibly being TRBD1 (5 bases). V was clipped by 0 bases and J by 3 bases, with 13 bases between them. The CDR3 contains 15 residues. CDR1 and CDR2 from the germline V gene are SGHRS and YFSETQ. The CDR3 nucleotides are TGCGCCAGCAGCTTGGCAGGGCGGACCGACTACGAGCAGTACTTC. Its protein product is CASSLAGRTDYEQYF. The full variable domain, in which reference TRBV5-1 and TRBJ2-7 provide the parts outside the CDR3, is KAGVTQTPRYLIKTRGQQVTLSCSPISGHRSVSWYQQTPGQGLQFLFEYFSETQRNKGNFPGRFSGRQFSNSRSEMNVSTLELGDSALYLCASSLAGRTDYEQYFGPGTRLTVT.